The 27 T cell receptor beta chains given below trace back to one sample, sequenced in a study of Graves' ophthalmopathy and Graves' hyperthyroidism. The study amplified TCR beta CDR3 regions using RNA transcripts. Amplification began with first-round RT-PCR using HTBI primers, then second-round multiplex PCR was performed. TCRdb reprocessed the multiplex PCR reads via MiXCR and lists one record per CDR3 protein. The sample records approximately 1.2 million distinct CDR3 sequences, 35% to 40% being singletons. Sequencing was done on a sample of peripheral blood or thyroid tissue (not recorded which). The receptors stem from an adult man with Graves' hyperthyroidism.

J is TRBJ1-5 and V is TRBV20-1; TRBD1 might be the D (5 bases). This CDR3 contains 16 residues. V was cut by 6 bases and J by 6 bases, with 24 bases left in between. Germline V gene sequence: CDR1 DFQATT, CDR2 SNEGSKA (reference sequence). CDR3 coding DNA: TGCAGTGCCAGTAGTGGATTCGACGGGGCGCGTCAGCCCCAGCATTTT. Translated, it gives CSASSGFDGARQPQHF.

The CDR3 nucleotides read TGTGCCTCAACCGGGACAGCGGTCTACGAGCAGTACTTC. It translates to CASTGTAVYEQYF. The V and J genes are TRBV30 and TRBJ2-7; 7 bases fit TRBD1. Germline CDR1 reads GTSNPN; CDR2 reads SVGIG (reference sequence). Unmatched junction bases numbered 9, after V lost 7 bases and J lost 3 bases. The CDR3 totals 13 residues.

This clonotype was observed a few times. The chain recombines TRBV2 with TRBJ2-3; D not certain. V lost 8 bases to trimming and J lost 2 bases, with 14 bases between them. The CDR3 is made up of 14 amino acids. Germline CDR1 and CDR2: SNHLY and FYNNEI. CDR3 nucleotide sequence: TGTGCCAGCTGGCAGCGTCAGCTCACAGATACGCAGTATTTT. Translated: CASWQRQLTDTQYF.

The chain recombines TRBV25-1 with TRBJ2-5; a weak D match, TRBD2 (6 bases). CDR1 MGHDK and CDR2 SYGVNS come from the germline V gene. Deletions cut 3 bases from V and 2 bases from J, with 10 bases between. CDR3 length: 14 residues. CDR3 protein: CASSDHGGQETQYF. The CDR3 DNA reads as TGTGCCAGCAGTGACCATGGGGGGCAAGAGACCCAGTACTTC.

This clonotype was counted ten times or more. CDR3 protein: CASRSQSYEQYF. Written as DNA, the CDR3 is TGTGCCAGCAGGTCACAGTCCTACGAGCAGTACTTC. This rearrangement joins TRBV6-1 to TRBJ2-7; D gene ambiguous. Germline V gene lookup returns CDR1 MNHNS and CDR2 SASEGT. There are 12 residues in the CDR3. The V end was cut by 6 bases, the J end by 1 base, with 7 bases between.

This clonotype was counted ten times or more. The chain couples TRBV20-1 to TRBJ2-5; D is unclear. The CDR3 is 12 residues long. The V end was cut by 3 bases, the J end by 1 base, with 6 bases between. The germline CDR1 and CDR2 sequences are DFQATT and SNEGSKA (reference sequence). CDR3 coding DNA: TGCAGTGCTAGGCCAGGCCAAGAGACCCAGTACTTC. Its protein product is CSARPGQETQYF.

This rearrangement joins TRBV20-1 to TRBJ2-6; 9 bases line up with TRBD2. V shed 4 bases and J 4 bases; nucleotides not matched to a gene: 17. This CDR3 region has 19 residues. The germline V gene has CDR1 DFQATT and CDR2 SNEGSKA (reference sequence). The CDR3 protein is CSAIRLAVNSERGANVLTF. CDR3 sequence (DNA): TGCAGTGCTATCAGACTAGCGGTGAACTCGGAGCGGGGGGCCAACGTCCTGACTTTC.

The gene calls are TRBV10-3 and TRBJ1-4; 8 bases align to TRBD1. Trimming removed 4 bases from V and 0 bases from J; junction bases left unmatched: 4. CDR1 and CDR2 (germline): ENHRY, SYGVKD. The CDR3 covers 16 residues. The CDR3 region has the DNA TGTGCCATCAGTGGGGGACAGGCTTCAACTAATGAAAAACTGTTTTTT. It yields the protein CAISGGQASTNEKLFF.

About this clonotype itself: A junction boundary mismatches the germline segment, possibly from a read error. This sequence joins TRBV29-1 and TRBJ2-6; weak D call: TRBD1 (5 bases). CDR3 length: 10 amino acids. CDR1 is SQVTM and CDR2 is ANQGSEA in the germline V gene. CDR3 amino acids: CSVGVNTEAF. The CDR3 nucleotides read TGCAGCGTAGGGGTTAACACTGAAGCTTTC.

This clonotype has only a few counts. This chain's CDR3 is CAVRQDTDTQYF. The CDR3 DNA reads as TGTGCCGTAAGACAGGACACAGATACGCAGTATTTT. The chain employs TRBV7-8 and TRBJ2-3; TRBD1 is a possible D gene (6 bases). V dropped 11 bases and J dropped 2 bases, with 11 bases sitting between them. This CDR3 is built from 12 residues. CDR1 is SGHVS and CDR2 is FQNEAQ in the germline V gene.

This clonotype was seen many times. The genes are TRBV9 and TRBJ1-1, with D perhaps TRBD1 (6 bases). Germline CDR1 reads SGDLS; CDR2 reads YYNGEE. The CDR3 extends over 13 amino acids. With 7 bases removed from V and 3 bases from J, the gap between germline ends came to 13 bases. This CDR3 reads CASGKGVYTEAFF. DNA for the CDR3: TGTGCCAGCGGGAAGGGGGTGTACACTGAAGCTTTCTTT.

This clonotype was found many times. The chain combines TRBV7-2 with TRBJ1-4; no clear D. The CDR3 is made up of 14 amino acids. The V gene lost 4 bases and the J gene lost 5 bases, with 11 bases spanning the gap. From germline, CDR1 is SGHTA and CDR2 FQGNSA. The CDR3 DNA reads TGTGCCAGCAGCTCACCGGGCCTAAATGAAAAACTGTTTTTT. Protein product: CASSSPGLNEKLFF.

The V call is TRBV9, the J call TRBJ2-2, with D perhaps matching TRBD1 (6 bases). Between the trimmed V and J ends, which lost 4 bases and 7 bases, there was a span of 11 bases. The CDR3 runs 13 residues. Germline lookup yields CDR1 SGDLS and CDR2 YYNGEE. CDR3 in DNA: TGTGCCAGCAGCCATTACAGGGTCGGGGAGCTGTTTTTT. Amino acid sequence: CASSHYRVGELFF.

CDR3 nucleotide sequence: TGTGCCAGCAGTGAGGGACACCTCCGCGGGGAGCTGTTTTTT. This sequence encodes CASSEGHLRGELFF. The chain carries TRBV2 and TRBJ2-2, with D tentatively TRBD1 (6 bases). There are 14 residues in the CDR3. Trimming removed 3 bases at V and 7 bases at J, with 12 bases between. Germline CDR1 SNHLY, CDR2 FYNNEI.

This clonotype was detected ten times or more. The chain links TRBV20-1 to TRBJ1-2, with D uncertain. The CDR3 is 14 residues long. Germline values: CDR1 DFQATT, CDR2 SNEGSKA (reference sequence). The V gene lost 1 base and the J gene lost 4 bases, with 13 bases spanning the gap. In DNA form, the CDR3 reads TGCAGTGCTAGAGTCAAGACGGGCTCCTATGGCTACACCTTC. This encodes CSARVKTGSYGYTF.

This clonotype was seen repeatedly, ten times or more. The chain couples TRBV29-1 to TRBJ2-4; D gene ambiguous. V lost 4 bases, J lost 8 bases, and 15 bases lay in between. The CDR3 has 13 amino acids. Germline CDR1 SQVTM, CDR2 ANQGSEA. CDR3 protein: CSVGVSWLDIQYF. The CDR3 coding sequence is TGCAGCGTTGGAGTCAGTTGGTTGGACATTCAGTACTTC.

CDR3 DNA: TGCAGCTTAATGACAGGAAAAGAGACCCAGTACTTC. Translated, it gives CSLMTGKETQYF. The chain joins TRBV29-1 to TRBJ2-5, with D tentatively TRBD1 (6 bases). The CDR3 covers 12 residues. V was clipped by 8 bases and J by 3 bases, with 13 bases between them. CDR1 is SQVTM, CDR2 ANQGSEA, per germline.

This clonotype was observed at least ten times. Possible read error: a much larger clone is one base away. J is TRBJ1-3 and V is TRBV5-6; 7 bases agree with TRBD1. CDR1 SGHDT and CDR2 YYEEEE come from the germline V gene. The CDR3 length is 14 residues. Trimming removed 4 bases from V and 3 bases from J; junction bases left unmatched: 4. The DNA of the CDR3 is TGTGCCAGCAGCCGGACAGGCTTTGGAAACACCATATATTTT. Translated: CASSRTGFGNTIYF.

At least ten counts were recorded for this clonotype. The rearrangement joins TRBV9 to TRBJ1-4; TRBD1 might be the D (6 bases). Trimming cost V 4 bases and J 8 bases, with 21 bases left between them. The CDR3 is 16 residues long. The germline V gene has CDR1 SGDLS and CDR2 YYNGEE. The CDR3 DNA reads TGTGCCAGCAGCAGTCGGGACACCTCGGCGGGGGAAAAACTGTTTTTT. It specifies CASSSRDTSAGEKLFF.

This clonotype was seen only a few times. The V gene is TRBV5-6, the J gene TRBJ2-7; D is perhaps TRBD1 (6 bases). The CDR3 length is 15 residues. The V gene lost 2 bases and the J gene lost 0 bases, with 12 bases spanning the gap. Germline V gene data show CDR1 as SGHDT and CDR2 as YYEEEE. The CDR3 reads CASSFTGRPSYEQYF. CDR3 in DNA: TGTGCCAGCAGCTTTACAGGGAGACCCTCCTACGAGCAGTACTTC.

A note on this clonotype: One end of the junction varies from germline; a read error may be responsible. The V gene is TRBV7-9, the J gene TRBJ2-4; perhaps TRBD1 as D (7 bases). This CDR3 is built from 16 residues. The germline V gene encodes CDR1 SEHNR and CDR2 FQNEAQ (reference sequence). The CDR3 is CASSQDAGGLRNIQYF. In nucleotides, the CDR3 is TGCGCCAGCAGCCAAGATGCAGGGGGACTTAGGAACATTCAGTACTTC.

This chain joins TRBV25-1 and TRBJ2-6; the D gene is possibly TRBD2 (6 bases). Germline V gives CDR1 MGHDK, CDR2 SYGVNS. The V end lost 5 bases, the J end lost 9 bases, and 29 bases lay between the germline ends. CDR3 size: 19 residues. CDR3 protein: CASSYPYPNGGDVGNVLTF. CDR3 bases: TGTGCCAGCAGTTACCCCTACCCTAACGGGGGTGATGTTGGCAACGTCCTGACTTTC.

This clonotype appeared many times. The chain joins TRBV7-2 to TRBJ2-5; the D gene is possibly TRBD2 (5 bases). The V gene's germline CDR1 is SGHTA and CDR2 FQGNSA. CDR3 length equals 16 residues. With 0 bases removed from V and 0 bases from J, the gap between germline ends came to 11 bases. CDR3 in amino acids: CASSLARGPDQETQYF. The CDR3 DNA is TGTGCCAGCAGCTTAGCCCGGGGTCCGGACCAAGAGACCCAGTACTTC. Full variable domain (rest looked up from reference TRBV7-2 and TRBJ2-5): GAGVSQSPSNKVTEKGKDVELRCDPISGHTALYWYRQSLGQGLEFLIYFQGNSAPDKSGLPSDRFSAERTGGSVSTLTIQRTQQEDSAVYLCASSLARGPDQETQYFGPGTRLLVL.

Concerning this clonotype itself: A clone one base away is much larger, so this may be a read error. V usage is TRBV20-1 and J usage is TRBJ2-7; a possible D gene is TRBD2 (6 bases). The DNA matches TRBJ2-5 better at its end, which makes the J call doubtful. The CDR3 consists of 12 residues. The germline V gene encodes CDR1 DFQATT and CDR2 SNEGSKA (reference sequence). Written as DNA, the CDR3 is TGCAGTGGCGCCGGGGGTCGGGAGACCCAGTACTTC. Translating it yields CSGAGGRETQYF.

This clonotype was detected many times. The V gene is TRBV7-8, the J gene TRBJ2-7, with no clear D. CDR3 length: 14 amino acids. Germline-derived CDR1 and CDR2 are SGHVS and FQNEAQ. V dropped 1 base and J dropped 6 bases, with 13 bases sitting between them. CDR3 region: CASSLDPGLGEQYF. The CDR3 coding sequence is TGTGCCAGCAGCTTAGATCCCGGTTTGGGCGAGCAGTACTTC.

This clonotype was counted at least ten times. This chain connects TRBV29-1 to TRBJ2-5; 8 nucleotides match TRBD1. Germline CDR1 SQVTM, CDR2 ANQGSEA. After removal of 6 bases from V and 5 bases from J, the junction contained 11 bases not matched to a gene. The CDR3 length is 14 residues. The CDR3 here is CSVGDRGGTETQYF. The CDR3 coding sequence is TGCAGCGTCGGAGACAGGGGCGGGACGGAGACCCAGTACTTC.

The chain has TRBV29-1 and TRBJ1-2; no firm D call. Trimming removed 3 bases from V and 4 bases from J, with 9 bases in between. Germline V gives CDR1 SQVTM, CDR2 ANQGSEA. The CDR3 runs 12 residues. CDR3 in amino acids: CSVDMGSYGYTF. In DNA, the CDR3 is TGCAGCGTTGATATGGGGAGCTATGGCTACACCTTC.